These 31 T cell receptor beta chains were all obtained from the same sample, sequenced in a study of T cell responses to AZD1222 COVID-19 vaccine. Assay: immunoSEQ multiplex PCR; the TCRdb copy retains only in-frame clones and omits some. The repertoire holds some 75,000 clones, with 70% to 90% as singletons. Sequences were derived from peripheral blood, sampled on day 0 of AZD1222 vaccination. The receptors shown here come from an adult in good health.

The chain employs TRBV6-5 and TRBJ1-4; D is unresolved. This CDR3 contains 15 residues. The V end was cut by 5 bases, the J end by 8 bases, with 18 bases between. Germline V CDR1 and CDR2: MNHEY, SVGAGI. CDR3 DNA: TGTGCCAGCAGTATCAGTGGGGATGGGTCGGAAAAACTGTTTTTT. Translation: CASSISGDGSEKLFF.

The chain links TRBV25-1 to TRBJ2-1, with D perhaps matching TRBD2 (5 bases). The CDR3 covers 14 residues. CDR1 is MGHDK and CDR2 is SYGVNS in the germline V gene. Trimming pared 8 bases from V and 3 bases from J, leaving 14 bases between. The CDR3 nucleotides read TGTGCCAGCTCGGGGAGACCAGTCTACAATGAGCAGTTCTTC. Protein: CASSGRPVYNEQFF.

This clone was seen a few times. V gene TRBV7-9 combines with J gene TRBJ2-1; 7 positions match TRBD2. This CDR3 is 15 amino acids long. Looked up from germline, CDR1 is SEHNR and CDR2 is FQNEAQ (reference sequence). The junction had 10 bases not matched to a gene; V was cut back by 4 bases and J by 7 bases. CDR3 DNA sequence: TGTGCCAGCAGCTCACGTGGGATAGCGGGTAATGAGCAGTTCTTC. It encodes CASSSRGIAGNEQFF.

This chain links TRBV12-3 or TRBV12-4 with TRBJ2-3; D is undetermined. The CDR3 is 13 residues long. V gave up 1 base and J gave up 3 bases, with 5 bases separating them. The CDR3 bases are TGTGCCAGCAGTTTAGTCGGGACAGATACGCAGTATTTT. Encoded protein: CASSLVGTDTQYF.

This clone was seen a single time. J is TRBJ1-5 and V is TRBV6-1, with 9 positions matching TRBD1. The CDR3 sequence is 16 residues long. Germline CDR1 reads MNHNS; CDR2 reads SASEGT. The ends lost 2 bases at V and 6 bases at J; junction bases unmatched: 8. CDR3 DNA sequence: TGTGCCAGCAGTGAATGGGGACAGGGAGTCGGTCAGCCCCAGCATTTT. This gives the protein CASSEWGQGVGQPQHF.

V is TRBV2 and J is TRBJ1-3, with D unclear. The germline gives CDR1 SNHLY, CDR2 FYNNEI. This CDR3 comprises 15 residues. Trimming removed 6 bases from V and 1 base from J, with 13 bases in between. The CDR3 DNA reads as TGTGCCAGCAGCGGTGGACTGTGGTCTGGAAACACCATATATTTT. It specifies CASSGGLWSGNTIYF. Complete variable domain (other parts from reference TRBV2 and TRBJ1-3): EPEVTQTPSHQVTQMGQEVILRCVPISNHLYFYWYRQILGQKVEFLVSFYNNEISEKSEIFDDQFSVERPDGSNFTLKIRSTKLEDSAMYFCASSGGLWSGNTIYFGEGSWLTVV.

The gene calls are TRBV19 and TRBJ2-1, with D perhaps matching TRBD2 (7 bases). The CDR3 extends over 16 amino acids. The germline CDR1 and CDR2 sequences are LNHDA and SQIVND (reference sequence). Between the trimmed V and J ends, which lost 7 bases and 8 bases, there was a span of 24 bases. CDR3 protein: CASTLRGHRGGDEQFF. DNA of the CDR3: TGTGCCAGTACCCTAAGGGGACACCGAGGGGGGGATGAGCAGTTCTTC.

The rearrangement joins TRBV12-3 or TRBV12-4 to TRBJ2-5, with TRBD1 matching over 7 bases. CDR3 length: 13 residues. J lost 5 bases, V lost 3 bases, and 3 bases had no gene match. The CDR3 region is CASSFRRGETQYF. CDR3 DNA: TGTGCCAGCAGTTTTCGCAGGGGGGAGACCCAGTACTTC.

This chain connects TRBV9 to TRBJ1-5; D is unclear. The germline V gene has CDR1 SGDLS and CDR2 YYNGEE. V lost 4 bases to trimming and J lost 6 bases, with 14 bases between them. CDR3 size: 14 residues. The chain's CDR3 is CASSPTDGFQPQHF. As DNA, the CDR3 is TGTGCCAGCAGCCCCACCGATGGGTTTCAGCCCCAGCATTTT.

V gene TRBV19 combines with J gene TRBJ1-2, with D possibly TRBD1 on 6 matching bases. The CDR3 spans 15 residues. The germline V gene encodes CDR1 LNHDA and CDR2 SQIVND (reference sequence). Deletions cut 7 bases from V and 2 bases from J, with 17 bases between. The CDR3 protein is CASISTGQHNYGYTF. The CDR3 bases are TGTGCCAGTATCTCAACAGGGCAGCACAACTATGGCTACACCTTC.

The chain links TRBV28 to TRBJ1-1; TRBD1 is a possible D gene (5 bases). Trimming removed 6 bases at V and 5 bases at J, with 16 bases between. The CDR3 extends over 14 amino acids. Germline CDR1 is MDHEN and CDR2 is SYDVKM. The CDR3 is CASSLGDRATEAFF. CDR3 coding DNA: TGTGCCAGCAGCTTAGGGGACCGGGCAACTGAAGCTTTCTTT.

V gene TRBV2 combines with J gene TRBJ2-3; 9 bases map to TRBD2. Germline CDR1 reads SNHLY; CDR2 reads FYNNEI. The CDR3 is 16 amino acids. V gave up 7 bases and J gave up 0 bases; unmatched junction bases: 8. In DNA form, the CDR3 reads TGTGCCAGCAACGCGGGAGGGCCCTTGAGCACAGATACGCAGTATTTT. This sequence encodes CASNAGGPLSTDTQYF.

The rearrangement links TRBV6-5 to TRBJ2-7; TRBD1 aligns across 8 bases. Germline-derived CDR1 and CDR2 are MNHEY and SVGAGI. V dropped 0 bases and J dropped 3; count of bases not matched to a gene: 4. The CDR3 has 15 amino acids. CDR3 region: CASSYSIGTGYEQYV. CDR3 coding DNA: TGTGCCAGCAGTTACTCGATTGGGACAGGCTACGAGCAGTACGTC.

The chain couples TRBV11-2 to TRBJ2-5; unclear D gene. This CDR3 is built from 13 residues. Germline assignment: CDR1 SGHAT and CDR2 FQNNGV. Trimming removed 5 bases at V and 5 bases at J, with 12 bases between. For the CDR3, the DNA is TGTGCCAGCAGCCCCCGACCGTCGGAGACCCAGTACTTC. Its protein is CASSPRPSETQYF.

This chain joins TRBV7-9 and TRBJ2-7; the D gene is possibly TRBD1 (6 bases). Germline CDR1 and CDR2: SEHNR and FQNEAQ (reference sequence). V lost 5 bases to trimming and J lost 3 bases, with 14 bases between them. The CDR3 runs to 14 residues. The CDR3 nucleotides are TGTGCCAGCAGCCCCCAGGGACACCACTACGAGCAGTACTTC. Translated, it gives CASSPQGHHYEQYF.

This clone was counted only a few times. V and J are TRBV10-3 and TRBJ2-7; possibly TRBD2 for D (5 bases). Trimming took off 2 bases at V and 9 bases at J, with 14 bases between the two ends. Germline V gene data show CDR1 as ENHRY and CDR2 as SYGVKD. The CDR3 covers 13 residues. The CDR3 region is CAISEVLAYAQYV. Written as DNA, the CDR3 is TGTGCCATCAGTGAGGTCCTAGCTTATGCGCAGTACGTC.

The chain links TRBV5-4 to TRBJ1-2; D ambiguous. The CDR3 loop spans 13 amino acids. CDR1 is SGHNT, CDR2 YYREEE, per germline (reference sequence). Deletions cut 5 bases from V and 10 bases from J, with 18 bases between. CDR3 DNA sequence: TGTGCCAGCAGTGACCTCTTGAGGTTTGACTACACCTTC. This gives the protein CASSDLLRFDYTF.

The sample holds one count of this clone. The chain employs TRBV7-9 and TRBJ2-7, with D tentatively TRBD1 (6 bases). Germline V CDR1 and CDR2: SEHNR, FQNEAQ (reference sequence). Trimming pared 8 bases from V and 4 bases from J, leaving 15 bases between. This CDR3 spans 13 amino acids. The CDR3 DNA reads TGTGCCAGCGGGCAACACAGGGAATACGAGCAGTACTTC. The encoded protein is CASGQHREYEQYF.

The rearrangement joins TRBV28 to TRBJ2-7, with D hard to call. This CDR3 comprises 14 residues. The germline gives CDR1 MDHEN, CDR2 SYDVKM. Deletions cut 4 bases from V and 2 bases from J, with 12 bases between. The CDR3 coding sequence is TGTGCCAGCAGTTCCCCCGGCTTTACCTACGAGCAGTACTTC. Translated: CASSSPGFTYEQYF. The whole variable domain, remainder taken from reference TRBV28 and TRBJ2-7, is DVKVTQSSRYLVKRTGEKVFLECVQDMDHENMFWYRQDPGLGLRLIYFSYDVKMKEKGDIPEGYSVSREKKERFSLILESASTNQTSMYLCASSSPGFTYEQYFGPGTRLTVT.

V usage is TRBV12-1 and J usage is TRBJ1-6. TRBV12-1 is described as a pseudogene. The CDR3 is 16 amino acids. The CDR3 DNA reads as TGTGCCAGCAGCCTCGCGGGAGGGTGTTATAATTCACCCCTCCACTTT. It is translated as CASSLAGGCYNSPLHF.

The chain carries TRBV5-1 and TRBJ2-7, with 12 bases identical to TRBD2. Germline CDR1 and CDR2: SGHRS and YFSETQ. The length of the CDR3 is 14 residues. V shed 4 bases, J shed 6 bases, and the junction held 5 bases outside the gene matches. CDR3 amino acids: CASSTGLAGPEQYF. The CDR3 region has the DNA TGCGCCAGCAGCACGGGACTAGCGGGCCCCGAGCAGTACTTC.

The rearrangement joins TRBV6-6 to TRBJ2-5; 7 bases line up with TRBD1. The V and J ends lost 0 bases and 2 bases, in that order; junction bases with no gene match: 3. The CDR3 covers 15 residues. Germline CDR1 MNHNY, CDR2 SVGAGI (reference sequence). The DNA of the CDR3 is TGTGCCAGCAGTTACTCGAACAGGGGACAAGAGACCCAGTACTTC. Protein sequence: CASSYSNRGQETQYF.

The chain links TRBV10-3 to TRBJ1-6; 7 nucleotides line up with TRBD1. The CDR3 length is 12 residues. Trimming took 10 bases from V and 9 from J; bases not matched to a gene: 6. Germline CDR1 and CDR2: ENHRY and SYGVKD. For the CDR3, the DNA is TGTGCCACCAGGGACAGAGGTTCACCCCTCCACTTT. Encoded protein: CATRDRGSPLHF.

This chain connects TRBV10-3 to TRBJ2-7; D gene unclear. The germline V gene has CDR1 ENHRY and CDR2 SYGVKD. The length of the CDR3 is 12 residues. V lost 10 bases to trimming and J lost 3 bases, with 13 bases between them. As DNA, the CDR3 is TGTGCCACAAGATCGACCGGCTACGAGCAGTACGTC. This sequence encodes CATRSTGYEQYV.

This rearrangement joins TRBV5-1 to TRBJ2-1; D is ambiguous. The length of the CDR3 is 14 residues. Germline lookup yields CDR1 SGHRS and CDR2 YFSETQ. V lost 2 bases and J 4 bases, leaving 10 bases between the germline ends. This CDR3 is CASSFSESYNEQFF. In DNA, the CDR3 is TGCGCCAGCAGCTTTTCGGAGAGTTACAATGAGCAGTTCTTC.

For this clone: Other DNA sequences of this sample code for an identical CDR3. The chain links TRBV12-3 or TRBV12-4 to TRBJ1-1, with D uncertain. Between the trimmed V and J ends, which lost 3 bases and 1 base, there was a span of 3 bases. This CDR3 has 12 amino acids. Here the CDR3 DNA reads TGTGCCAGCAGTTTCCAGAACACTGAAGCTTTCTTT. Amino acid sequence: CASSFQNTEAFF.

This sequence joins TRBV10-3 and TRBJ2-5; maybe TRBD1 (5 bases). V lost 10 bases and J lost 0, with 15 bases in between. Germline loops: CDR1 ENHRY, CDR2 SYGVKD. CDR3 length equals 14 residues. In DNA form, the CDR3 reads TGTGCCACCGGTAGGAGCAGGGACCAAGAGACCCAGTACTTC. As protein: CATGRSRDQETQYF.

The rearrangement links TRBV28 to TRBJ1-2, with D uncertain. This CDR3 is 12 amino acids long. Trimming pared 2 bases from V and 3 bases from J, leaving 4 bases between. The germline gives CDR1 MDHEN, CDR2 SYDVKM. For the CDR3, the DNA is TGTGCCAGCAGTTTAACAGACTATGGCTACACCTTC. Translated, it gives CASSLTDYGYTF.

The gene calls are TRBV12-3 or TRBV12-4 and TRBJ2-1; D gene unclear. Trimming stripped 3 bases from V and 5 bases from J, with 8 bases between. The CDR3 is made up of 13 amino acids. The CDR3 loop reads CASSFYGNNEQFF. The CDR3 nucleotides are TGTGCCAGCAGTTTTTATGGCAACAATGAGCAGTTCTTC.

This CDR3 is CASSPTTGSGNTIYF. Written as DNA, the CDR3 is TGTGCCAGCAGCCCCACGACAGGTTCGGGAAACACCATATATTTT. The gene calls are TRBV5-6 and TRBJ1-3; perhaps TRBD1 as D (6 bases). The CDR3 is made up of 15 amino acids. The germline CDR1 and CDR2 sequences are SGHDT and YYEEEE. The ends were cut back, 4 bases at V and 4 bases at J, with 15 bases in the middle.

The chain combines TRBV10-3 with TRBJ1-1, with a tentative D call TRBD1 (5 bases). This CDR3 has 16 residues. V was shortened by 2 bases and J by 1 base, with 14 bases between the two germline ends. The germline gives CDR1 ENHRY, CDR2 SYGVKD. In DNA, the CDR3 is TGTGCCATCAGTGAGCACCCGGGGCTTCAGAACACTGAAGCTTTCTTT. Translation: CAISEHPGLQNTEAFF.